The text below deals with one TCR beta chain. Other nucleotide sequences from this sample produce the same CDR3. The data derive from a study of control samples from healthy donors and cancer patients. CDR1 and CDR2 from the germline V gene are SGHTA and FQGNSA. Unmatched junction bases numbered 4, after V lost 1 base and J lost 8 bases. CDR3 size: 13 residues. This table comes from immunoSEQ multiplex PCR, and its TCRdb copy is limited to in-frame clones, with some not included. The table shows 55,000 to 85,000 clones, with around nine tenths occurring only once. This TCR was recovered from a man in his 60s with lung cancer. Sequenced sample: PBMCs. This chain joins TRBV7-2 and TRBJ1-2; 7 nucleotides agree with TRBD1. The CDR3 is CASSLGQGGGYTF. DNA for the CDR3: TGTGCCAGCAGCTTAGGTCAGGGGGGGGGCTACACCTTC.